The 14 T cell receptor beta chains below all came from one sample that was sequenced in a study of blood T cell repertoires in COVID-19. Only in-frame clones appear in the TCRdb table, and some are missing; sequencing was by immunoSEQ multiplex PCR. The sample includes approximately 240,000 clones, roughly 90% of them seen just once. Sequenced sample: PBMCs or T cells enriched from blood (not recorded which). Receptor source: a woman under 40 with acute COVID-19.

The rearrangement links TRBV10-3 to TRBJ2-2, with TRBD2 as a possible D gene (6 bases). Trimming took 4 bases from V and 3 from J, leaving 12 bases between them. The V gene's germline CDR1 is ENHRY and CDR2 SYGVKD. The CDR3 spans 15 residues. This CDR3 is CAISGGGVDTGELFF. DNA for the CDR3: TGTGCCATCAGTGGTGGAGGGGTAGACACCGGGGAGCTGTTTTTT.

The rearrangement joins TRBV24-1 to TRBJ1-5, with 12 bases fitting TRBD1. The CDR3 spans 18 residues. V trimming: 11 bases; J trimming: 1 base; junction bases outside the gene matches: 14. From germline, CDR1 is KGHDR and CDR2 SFDVKD. The CDR3 protein is CANGGTGGLLRSNQPQHF. Here the CDR3 DNA reads TGTGCCAACGGAGGGACAGGGGGCTTGCTTAGGAGCAATCAGCCCCAGCATTTT.

A few counts support this clone. V gene TRBV3-1 (or the pseudogene TRBV3-2) combines with J gene TRBJ1-3; 7 bases fit TRBD1. Germline lookup yields CDR1 LGHDT and CDR2 YNNKEL (reference sequence). V shed 2 bases and J 8 bases; nucleotides not matched to a gene: 0. The CDR3 length is 12 residues. The DNA of the CDR3 is TGTGCCAGCAGCCAACAGGGGGACACCATATATTTT. Translation: CASSQQGDTIYF.

The rearrangement links TRBV19 to TRBJ2-2, with TRBD2 as a possible D gene (5 bases). This CDR3 has 15 amino acids. Germline CDR1 is LNHDA and CDR2 is SQIVND (reference sequence). The V end lost 3 bases, the J end lost 4 bases, and 12 bases lay between the germline ends. CDR3 region: CASSMRVGGTGELFF. In DNA, the CDR3 is TGTGCCAGTAGTATGAGGGTGGGTGGCACCGGGGAGCTGTTTTTT. Based on the CDR3 plus reference TRBV19 and TRBJ2-2, the full variable domain is DGGITQSPKYLFRKEGQNVTLSCEQNLNHDAMYWYRQDPGQGLRLIYYSQIVNDFQKGDIAEGYSVSREKKESFPLTVTSAQKNPTAFYLCASSMRVGGTGELFFGEGSRLTVL.

The chain uses TRBV9 and TRBJ2-7, with 8 bases matching TRBD2. With 0 bases clipped from V and 6 bases from J, the junction kept 2 bases outside the gene matches. The CDR3 is 13 residues long. Germline V gene sequence: CDR1 SGDLS, CDR2 YYNGEE. CDR3 sequence reads: CASSVVAGGEQYF. In DNA, the CDR3 is TGTGCCAGCAGCGTAGTTGCGGGAGGCGAGCAGTACTTC.

The V and J genes are TRBV28 and TRBJ1-1; tentatively, D is TRBD1 (5 bases). V was cut by 7 bases and J by 5 bases, with 20 bases left in between. Germline CDR1 is MDHEN and CDR2 is SYDVKM. This CDR3 contains 15 residues. This CDR3 is CASIEILGGRTEAFF. CDR3 in DNA: TGTGCCAGCATAGAGATCCTGGGGGGTAGAACTGAAGCTTTCTTT.

The chain couples TRBV3-1 (or the pseudogene TRBV3-2) to TRBJ2-3; a weak D match, TRBD1 (6 bases). CDR1 is LGHDT and CDR2 is YNNKEL in the germline V gene (reference sequence). The CDR3 has 14 amino acids. Trimming stripped 1 base from V and 5 bases from J, with 10 bases between. In DNA form, the CDR3 reads TGTGCCAGCAGCCAAGGAACAGGGAGAGATACGCAGTATTTT. The encoded protein is CASSQGTGRDTQYF.

The genes are TRBV5-1 and TRBJ2-7, with 8 bases identical to TRBD1. The CDR3 is 15 amino acids. Trimming cost V 1 base and J 2 bases; bases outside gene matches: 5. CDR1 and CDR2 from the germline V gene are SGHRS and YFSETQ. CDR3 protein: CASSLSSGGPYEQYF. The DNA for the CDR3 is TGCGCCAGCAGCTTGTCGTCAGGGGGCCCCTACGAGCAGTACTTC. The complete variable domain, with remaining parts taken from reference TRBV5-1 and TRBJ2-7, reads KAGVTQTPRYLIKTRGQQVTLSCSPISGHRSVSWYQQTPGQGLQFLFEYFSETQRNKGNFPGRFSGRQFSNSRSEMNVSTLELGDSALYLCASSLSSGGPYEQYFGPGTRLTVT.

This chain connects TRBV7-9 to TRBJ1-6, with no clear D. The CDR3 covers 16 residues. The germline V gene encodes CDR1 SEHNR and CDR2 FQNEAQ (reference sequence). V shed 5 bases and J shed 5 bases, with 16 bases lying between them. CDR3 bases: TGTGCCAGCAGCCCCCAGGTGTGGTTTGATAATTCACCCCTCCACTTT. Translation gives CASSPQVWFDNSPLHF.

The rearrangement uses TRBV29-1 and TRBJ1-2, with D tentatively TRBD1 (5 bases). This CDR3 region has 12 residues. Trimming took 6 bases from V and 2 from J, leaving 10 bases between them. Germline CDR1 and CDR2: SQVTM and ANQGSEA. CDR3 loop: CSVAQENYGYTF. The CDR3 nucleotides read TGCAGCGTGGCACAGGAGAACTATGGCTACACCTTC.

This clone was seen a handful of times. The V and J genes are TRBV5-8 and TRBJ1-5, with 7 bases that match TRBD1. The CDR3 covers 17 residues. V lost 2 bases to trimming and J lost 5 bases; unmatched junction nucleotides: 13. Germline values: CDR1 SGHTS, CDR2 YDEGEE. The CDR3 reads CASSLGQETGLHQPQHF. The CDR3, as DNA: TGTGCCAGCAGCTTAGGACAGGAGACCGGACTGCATCAGCCCCAGCATTTT.

This clone was counted ten times or more. This chain links TRBV5-6 with TRBJ1-2; TRBD1 is a possible D gene (5 bases). The CDR3 sequence is 15 residues long. Deletions cut 2 bases from V and 6 bases from J, with 17 bases between. Germline lookup yields CDR1 SGHDT and CDR2 YYEEEE. DNA of the CDR3: TGTGCCAGCAGCTTCGGGCGGGGCCGAAGGGATGGCTACACCTTC. Its translation: CASSFGRGRRDGYTF.

The J gene is TRBJ2-5, the V gene TRBV19; 9 nucleotides line up with TRBD2. Germline assignment: CDR1 LNHDA and CDR2 SQIVND (reference sequence). This CDR3 contains 14 residues. V shed 5 bases and J 5 bases; nucleotides not matched to a gene: 6. This CDR3 is CASSRAGGPETQYF. CDR3 nucleotides: TGTGCCAGTAGTCGGGCGGGAGGGCCTGAGACCCAGTACTTC.

The J gene is TRBJ2-1, the V gene TRBV19, with D possibly matching TRBD1 (6 bases). The germline gives CDR1 LNHDA, CDR2 SQIVND (reference sequence). V lost 3 bases, J lost 12 bases, and 9 bases lay in between. The CDR3 runs to 11 residues. The CDR3 DNA reads as TGTGCCAGTAGTATGGACAGTGGGCAGTTCTTC. Its translation is CASSMDSGQFF.